The rows below give T cell receptor beta chains drawn from one sample of a study of response to subunit inactivated influenza vaccine. One entry per CDR3 protein, called by TCRdb with MiXCR from the RT-PCR reads. The table records approximately 730,000 distinct CDR3 sequences, 14% of them present only once. Sequences were derived from PBMCs from blood, sampled 14 to 15 days before vaccination. These receptors all come from a man aged 50 to 59 who received an inactivated influenza vaccine. The CDR3 runs from the conserved cysteine through the conserved F or W. A D gene is named only where the DNA matches it firmly. Clone size is stated in some rows and not others, as once, few, many or a class when expanded.

size: few
V: TRBV20-1
D: -
J: TRBJ2-5
CDR3: CSAGRSRGAETQYF
DNA: TGCAGTGCTGGACGATCTAGGGGAGCGGAGACCCAGTACTTC

size: many
V: TRBV12-3/TRBV12-4
D: -
J: TRBJ2-5
CDR3: CASRTAKETQYF
DNA: TGTGCCAGCAGGACGGCAAAAGAGACCCAGTACTTC

size: once
V: TRBV18
D: -
J: TRBJ2-7
CDR3: CASSPPPNSYEQYF
DNA: TGTGCCAGCTCACCACCTCCCAACTCCTACGAGCAGTACTTC

size: -
V: TRBV11-2
D: -
J: TRBJ1-4
CDR3: CASSFSTGGEEKLFF
DNA: TGTGCCAGCAGCTTTAGTACCGGTGGTGAGGAAAAACTGTTTTTT

size: -
V: TRBV14
D: -
J: TRBJ2-7
CDR3: CASSQDLEGEQYF
DNA: TGTGCCAGCAGCCAAGATCTAGAAGGCGAGCAGTACTTC

size: few
V: TRBV7-9
D: -
J: TRBJ2-6
CDR3: CASSLRRLSGANVLTF
DNA: TGTGCCAGCAGCTTACGTAGGCTCTCTGGGGCCAACGTCCTGACTTTC

size: -
V: TRBV6-5
D: TRBD2
J: TRBJ2-7
CDR3: CASSLAGALSYEQYF
DNA: TGTGCCAGCAGTTTGGCGGGAGCCCTATCCTACGAGCAGTACTTC

size: many
V: TRBV28
D: -
J: TRBJ2-1
CDR3: CASSLSLREQFF
DNA: TGTGCCAGCAGTTTGAGTCTTCGTGAGCAGTTCTTC

size: many
V: TRBV9
D: TRBD2
J: TRBJ2-2
CDR3: CASSASGGDTGELFF
DNA: TGTGCCAGCAGCGCTAGCGGGGGGGACACCGGGGAGCTGTTTTTT

size: -
V: TRBV6-2/TRBV6-3
D: TRBD1
J: TRBJ1-1
CDR3: CASSIDRGRTEAFF
DNA: TGTGCCAGCAGTATCGACAGGGGGCGGACTGAAGCTTTCTTT

size: few
V: TRBV9
D: -
J: TRBJ2-3
CDR3: CASSPAGRILSPDTQYF
DNA: TGTGCCAGCAGCCCCGCTGGACGGATCCTATCCCCAGATACGCAGTATTTT

size: few
V: TRBV7-2
D: -
J: TRBJ2-2
CDR3: CASSPRAVTNTGELFF
DNA: TGTGCCAGCAGCCCTCGAGCGGTTACGAACACCGGGGAGCTGTTTTTT

size: -
V: TRBV28
D: -
J: TRBJ2-7
CDR3: CASSLFRGPGAAYEQYF
DNA: TGTGCCAGCAGTTTATTCCGGGGACCGGGCGCAGCCTACGAGCAGTACTTC

size: -
V: TRBV7-9
D: TRBD1
J: TRBJ2-2
CDR3: CASSPRTGKTGELFF
DNA: TGTGCCAGCAGCCCCCGGACAGGGAAGACCGGGGAGCTGTTTTTT

size: -
V: TRBV14
D: -
J: TRBJ1-1
CDR3: CASSQGPDRSNTEAFF
DNA: TGTGCCAGCAGCCAAGGCCCGGACCGATCGAACACTGAAGCTTTCTTT

size: few
V: TRBV5-1
D: -
J: TRBJ2-1
CDR3: CASSAGVHEQFF
DNA: TGCGCCAGCAGCGCAGGGGTCCATGAGCAGTTCTTC

size: few
V: TRBV2
D: TRBD2
J: TRBJ2-7
CDR3: CASRLAGEYEQYF
DNA: TGTGCCAGCAGGCTAGCGGGAGAATACGAGCAGTACTTC

size: -
V: TRBV15
D: -
J: TRBJ2-7
CDR3: CATSRELWSPHSYEQYF
DNA: TGTGCCACCAGCAGAGAGCTGTGGTCTCCCCACTCCTACGAGCAGTACTTC

size: -
V: TRBV15
D: -
J: TRBJ2-5
CDR3: CATTRGQGQETQYF
DNA: TGTGCCACCACCCGTGGGCAGGGTCAAGAGACCCAGTACTTC

size: few
V: TRBV7-8
D: TRBD1
J: TRBJ2-7
CDR3: CASSLGQGVIHEQYF
DNA: TGTGCCAGCAGCCTCGGCCAGGGGGTGATCCACGAGCAGTACTTC

size: many
V: TRBV24-1
D: -
J: TRBJ2-2
CDR3: CATSSPGTGELFF
DNA: TGTGCCACATCGTCCCCCGGCACCGGGGAGCTGTTTTTT

size: -
V: TRBV4-1
D: -
J: TRBJ1-5
CDR3: CASSQDTGSGVDQPQHF
DNA: TGCGCCAGCAGCCAAGATACCGGTTCCGGGGTGGATCAGCCCCAGCATTTT

size: few
V: TRBV5-1
D: -
J: TRBJ2-1
CDR3: CASSLATGSRETPSPYNEQFF
DNA: TGCGCCAGCAGCTTGGCCACGGGTTCTCGGGAGACCCCCTCCCCCTACAATGAGCAGTTCTTC

size: many
V: TRBV5-1
D: -
J: TRBJ1-5
CDR3: CASSLSGVGNQPQHF
DNA: TGCGCCAGCAGCTTGTCAGGGGTGGGCAATCAGCCCCAGCATTTT

size: few
V: TRBV7-2
D: -
J: TRBJ2-5
CDR3: CASSYREETQYF
DNA: TGTGCCAGCAGCTATCGGGAAGAGACCCAGTACTTC

size: -
V: TRBV28
D: TRBD2
J: TRBJ2-3
CDR3: CASSTLAGGPHTQYF
DNA: TGTGCCAGCAGTACACTAGCGGGGGGGCCCCATACGCAGTATTTT

size: few
V: TRBV20-1
D: -
J: TRBJ2-1
CDR3: CSARDIGSPRRDEQFF
DNA: TGCAGTGCCAGGGATATTGGGTCCCCAAGAAGGGATGAGCAGTTCTTC

size: -
V: TRBV4-1
D: TRBD2
J: TRBJ2-5
CDR3: CASSQRRTSGGYQETQYF
DNA: TGCGCCAGCAGCCAAAGGCGGACTAGCGGGGGGTACCAAGAGACCCAGTACTTC

size: -
V: TRBV7-9
D: -
J: TRBJ1-5
CDR3: CASSRGGSSNQPQHF
DNA: TGTGCCAGCAGCCGAGGGGGGTCTAGCAATCAGCCCCAGCATTTT

size: few
V: TRBV6-1
D: -
J: TRBJ2-2
CDR3: CASTSGGEAGELFF
DNA: TGTGCCAGCACCTCCGGGGGAGAGGCCGGGGAGCTGTTTTTT

size: few
V: TRBV10-1
D: -
J: TRBJ2-2
CDR3: CASSDYNTGELFF
DNA: TGCGCCAGCAGTGATTATAACACCGGGGAGCTGTTTTTT

size: few
V: TRBV12-3/TRBV12-4
D: -
J: TRBJ1-1
CDR3: CASSVTVSEAFF
DNA: TGTGCCAGCAGTGTGACAGTTTCTGAAGCTTTCTTT

size: few
V: TRBV7-2
D: TRBD2
J: TRBJ2-1
CDR3: CASSFSGSSTLNEQFF
DNA: TGTGCCAGCAGCTTCAGCGGGAGCTCCACTTTGAATGAGCAGTTCTTC

size: few
V: TRBV20-1
D: -
J: TRBJ2-1
CDR3: CSAWGPTYNEQFF
DNA: TGCAGTGCTTGGGGCCCTACTTACAATGAGCAGTTCTTC

size: few
V: TRBV20-1
D: -
J: TRBJ2-3
CDR3: CSAPPRGAHTDTQYF
DNA: TGCAGTGCTCCCCCCCGGGGGGCTCACACAGATACGCAGTATTTT

size: few
V: TRBV7-2
D: TRBD1
J: TRBJ2-1
CDR3: CASSSLIRDRLNNEQFF
DNA: TGTGCCAGCAGCTCACTTATCCGGGACAGACTTAACAATGAGCAGTTCTTC

size: few
V: TRBV18
D: TRBD1
J: TRBJ1-5
CDR3: CASSRQGAQPQHF
DNA: TGTGCCAGCTCACGACAGGGGGCTCAGCCCCAGCATTTT

size: -
V: TRBV7-9
D: -
J: TRBJ2-1
CDR3: CASSIFDEQFF
DNA: TGTGCCAGCAGTATATTCGATGAGCAGTTCTTC

size: many
V: TRBV10-3
D: TRBD1
J: TRBJ1-2
CDR3: CAISESSGTAYGYTF
DNA: TGTGCCATCAGTGAGTCGAGTGGGACAGCCTATGGCTACACCTTC

size: few
V: TRBV18
D: -
J: TRBJ2-7
CDR3: CASSPPVNYEQYF
DNA: TGTGCCAGCTCACCTCCCGTTAACTACGAGCAGTACTTC

size: few
V: TRBV12-3/TRBV12-4
D: -
J: TRBJ2-5
CDR3: CASSLGRSETQYF
DNA: TGTGCCAGCAGTTTGGGTAGGAGCGAGACCCAGTACTTC

size: -
V: TRBV19
D: -
J: TRBJ1-1
CDR3: CASSINRVAGTEAFF
DNA: TGTGCCAGTAGTATAAACAGGGTGGCAGGTACTGAAGCTTTCTTT

size: -
V: TRBV5-6
D: -
J: TRBJ2-7
CDR3: CASSLGQHYEQYF
DNA: TGTGCCAGCAGCTTAGGGCAGCACTACGAGCAGTACTTC

size: -
V: TRBV4-2
D: -
J: TRBJ1-5
CDR3: CASSQPSEPNQPQHF
DNA: TGTGCCAGCAGCCAACCATCAGAACCCAATCAGCCCCAGCATTTT

size: -
V: TRBV7-9
D: -
J: TRBJ2-2
CDR3: CSSSLRLGELFF
DNA: TGTTCCAGCAGCCTCCGTCTCGGGGAGCTGTTTTTT

size: few
V: TRBV28
D: -
J: TRBJ2-7
CDR3: CASGGHFF
DNA: TGTGCCAGCGGGGGACACTTCTTC

size: many
V: TRBV4-3
D: -
J: TRBJ2-2
CDR3: CASSQDPGTGELFF
DNA: TGCGCCAGCAGCCAAGATCCCGGAACCGGGGAGCTGTTTTTT

size: -
V: TRBV19
D: -
J: TRBJ2-5
CDR3: CASTGSQETQYF
DNA: TGTGCCAGTACAGGGTCTCAAGAGACCCAGTACTTC

size: -
V: TRBV20-1
D: -
J: TRBJ1-1
CDR3: CSARDDRLRGRWELNTEAFF
DNA: TGCAGTGCTAGAGATGACCGTTTGAGGGGGAGGTGGGAACTGAACACTGAAGCTTTCTTT

size: few
V: TRBV9
D: -
J: TRBJ2-7
CDR3: CASSVGIGTYNYEQYF
DNA: TGTGCCAGCAGCGTAGGTATAGGGACATACAACTACGAGCAGTACTTC

size: many
V: TRBV16
D: -
J: TRBJ1-2
CDR3: CASSQVQGYGYTF
DNA: TGTGCCAGCAGCCAAGTCCAGGGCTATGGCTACACCTTC

size: few
V: TRBV4-1
D: TRBD2
J: TRBJ2-3
CDR3: CASSPSQGLGTDTQYF
DNA: TGCGCCAGCAGCCCCTCCCAGGGACTAGGGACAGATACGCAGTATTTT

size: few
V: TRBV20-1
D: -
J: TRBJ1-1
CDR3: CSARFQAEAFF
DNA: TGCAGTGCTAGATTTCAGGCTGAAGCTTTCTTT

size: -
V: TRBV28
D: -
J: TRBJ2-6
CDR3: CASSWGSSGANVLTF
DNA: TGTGCCAGCAGCTGGGGGAGCTCTGGGGCCAACGTCCTGACTTTC

size: few
V: TRBV20-1
D: -
J: TRBJ2-7
CDR3: CSARDSRGFGGEQYF
DNA: TGCAGTGCTAGAGACAGCAGGGGCTTTGGGGGTGAGCAGTACTTC

size: -
V: TRBV6-5
D: -
J: TRBJ1-2
CDR3: CASSYGQGQYGYTF
DNA: TGTGCCAGCAGTTACGGGCAGGGCCAATATGGCTACACCTTC

size: many
V: TRBV20-1
D: -
J: TRBJ2-5
CDR3: CSARVPTYIQETQYF
DNA: TGCAGTGCTAGAGTACCCACCTACATACAAGAGACCCAGTACTTC

size: -
V: TRBV19
D: -
J: TRBJ2-1
CDR3: CASSISSSEQFF
DNA: TGTGCCAGTAGTATATCGAGTAGTGAGCAGTTCTTC